These 28 T cell receptor beta chains came from one sample sequenced in a study of cytomegalovirus exposure and HLA in healthy donors. PCR involved 60 Vbeta and 13 Jbeta primers. This table comes from immunoSEQ multiplex PCR, and its TCRdb copy is limited to in-frame clones, with some not included. The data contain approximately 150,000 clones, around 90% of them seen just once; the ten biggest clones take up 0.75% to 0.95%. Input material: PBMCs. The source is a woman younger than 45 in good health and CMV-seronegative.

The rearrangement uses TRBV6-4 and TRBJ2-7; TRBD2 aligns across 13 bases. The J segment lost 5 bases and the V segment lost 8 bases, leaving 9 bases of the junction unmatched. The germline CDR1 and CDR2 sequences are MRHNA and SNTAGT. The CDR3 covers 15 residues. The DNA of the CDR3 is TGTGCCAGCCAAGGGGGGACTAGCGGGATGGACGAGCAGTACTTC. Protein sequence: CASQGGTSGMDEQYF.

V usage is TRBV30 and J usage is TRBJ1-5; unclear D gene. The germline V gene has CDR1 GTSNPN and CDR2 SVGIG (reference sequence). This CDR3 is built from 15 residues. V lost 1 base, J lost 4 bases, and 14 bases lay in between. The CDR3 reads CAWSAGNSENQPQHF. The CDR3 nucleotides are TGTGCCTGGAGTGCGGGGAACAGCGAGAATCAGCCCCAGCATTTT.

The rearrangement joins TRBV19 to TRBJ2-1; the match to TRBD2 covers 14 bases. From germline, CDR1 is LNHDA and CDR2 SQIVND (reference sequence). V dropped 6 bases and J dropped 6; count of bases not matched to a gene: 10. CDR3 length: 17 residues. Here the CDR3 reads CASSLQTSGRAGNEQFF. The CDR3 DNA follows: TGTGCCAGTAGCCTACAGACTAGCGGGAGGGCCGGCAATGAGCAGTTCTTC.

The chain employs TRBV27 and TRBJ2-7; tentatively, D is TRBD1 (5 bases). In germline, CDR1 is MNHEY, CDR2 SMNVEV (reference sequence). This CDR3 comprises 13 residues. V gave up 6 bases and J gave up 4 bases, with 13 bases separating them. The CDR3 here is CASSPGPKYEQYF. The CDR3 DNA reads as TGTGCCAGCAGCCCAGGGCCGAAATACGAGCAGTACTTC.

This chain uses TRBV5-1 with TRBJ2-1; 9 bases line up with TRBD2. Germline V gene lookup returns CDR1 SGHRS and CDR2 YFSETQ. The V segment lost 4 bases and the J segment 2 bases; nucleotides outside the gene matches: 7. CDR3 size: 16 residues. The CDR3 coding sequence is TGCGCCAGCAGCCCTGAGACTAGCGGCACCTACAATGAGCAGTTCTTC. This encodes CASSPETSGTYNEQFF.

The gene calls are TRBV25-1 and TRBJ2-5; 8 nucleotides agree with TRBD1. From germline, CDR1 is MGHDK and CDR2 SYGVNS. This CDR3 contains 14 residues. Trimming cost V 6 bases and J 11 bases; bases outside gene matches: 14. For the CDR3, the DNA is TGTGCCAGCAGGGGGACAGGAACTACGAGGGAGCAGTACTTC. It specifies CASRGTGTTREQYF.

The rearrangement links TRBV10-3 to TRBJ1-2; tentative D call: TRBD1 (6 bases). Looked up from germline, CDR1 is ENHRY and CDR2 is SYGVKD. The CDR3 has 15 residues. V was trimmed by 4 bases and J by 5 bases, leaving 17 bases between them. The CDR3 DNA reads TGTGCCATCAGTGCACCTGACAGGTCCGCTTATGGCTACACCTTC. Protein product: CAISAPDRSAYGYTF.

The CDR3 DNA reads TGCGCCAGCAGCTTGGAGGTACAGATGAACACTGAAGCTTTCTTT. It encodes CASSLEVQMNTEAFF. This chain links TRBV5-1 with TRBJ1-1; D uncertain. The V gene's germline CDR1 is SGHRS and CDR2 YFSETQ. This CDR3 comprises 15 residues. The V end lost 0 bases, the J end lost 0 bases, and 9 bases lay between the germline ends.

The chain links TRBV5-1 to TRBJ2-2, with a tentative D call TRBD2 (5 bases). Trimming shortened V by 4 bases and J by 8 bases, and 9 bases separated the two germline ends. Per germline, CDR1 SGHRS and CDR2 YFSETQ. The CDR3 covers 12 residues. CDR3 amino acids: CASSTGLGELFF. The CDR3 coding sequence is TGCGCCAGCAGCACCGGACTGGGGGAGCTGTTTTTT.

V is TRBV29-1 and J is TRBJ1-5; D perhaps matches TRBD1 (6 bases). Trimming removed 2 bases at V and 7 bases at J, with 12 bases between. The germline CDR1 and CDR2 sequences are SQVTM and ANQGSEA. The CDR3 covers 13 residues. The CDR3 region has the DNA TGCAGCGTTGAACAGGGGTCTGGGCAGCCCCAGCATTTT. It translates to CSVEQGSGQPQHF.

The chain carries TRBV6-1 and TRBJ2-5; no firm D call. V gave up 2 bases and J gave up 4 bases, with 8 bases separating them. Germline lookup yields CDR1 MNHNS and CDR2 SASEGT. The CDR3 loop spans 13 amino acids. The CDR3 sequence is CASSEFEVETQYF. The CDR3 nucleotides read TGTGCCAGCAGTGAATTTGAGGTAGAGACCCAGTACTTC.

This clone was found once. V and J are TRBV4-1 and TRBJ2-7, with TRBD1 matching 10 bases. Per the germline V gene, CDR1 is MGHRA and CDR2 is YSYEKL. This CDR3 comprises 15 residues. V dropped 5 bases and J dropped 4; count of bases not matched to a gene: 8. CDR3 protein: CASSVPGQGSYEQYF. The CDR3 coding sequence is TGCGCCAGCAGCGTTCCGGGACAGGGGTCTTACGAGCAGTACTTC.

The chain employs TRBV28 and TRBJ2-5; D perhaps matches TRBD2 (6 bases). The J call may be wrong; the DNA end is better matched by TRBJ2-7. CDR3 length: 13 residues. Germline V gene lookup returns CDR1 MDHEN and CDR2 SYDVKM. As DNA, the CDR3 is TGTGCCAGCAGAGGCGGGATCCCCTACGAGCAGTACTTC. It specifies CASRGGIPYEQYF.

This clone has just one count. This sequence joins TRBV2 and TRBJ2-7, with D possibly being TRBD1 (6 bases). Germline CDR1 and CDR2: SNHLY and FYNNEI. The CDR3 runs 15 residues. V dropped 6 bases and J dropped 7 bases, with 22 bases sitting between them. CDR3 protein: CASRLLQGPTNEQYF. CDR3 nucleotide sequence: TGTGCCAGCAGACTTTTACAGGGTCCCACTAATGAGCAGTACTTC.

The chain links TRBV7-2 to TRBJ2-7; 8 bases match TRBD1. The germline V gene has CDR1 SGHTA and CDR2 FQGNSA. Trimming took 5 bases from V and 2 from J; bases not matched to a gene: 5. The CDR3 is 14 residues long. CDR3 region: CASSHGTGPYEQYF. As DNA, the CDR3 is TGTGCCAGCAGCCACGGGACAGGCCCCTACGAGCAGTACTTC. Based on the CDR3 plus reference TRBV7-2 and TRBJ2-7, the full variable domain is GAGVSQSPSNKVTEKGKDVELRCDPISGHTALYWYRQSLGQGLEFLIYFQGNSAPDKSGLPSDRFSAERTGGSVSTLTIQRTQQEDSAVYLCASSHGTGPYEQYFGPGTRLTVT.

The V call is TRBV9, the J call TRBJ1-2, with a tentative D call TRBD1 (5 bases). Germline CDR1 reads SGDLS; CDR2 reads YYNGEE. V was shortened by 6 bases and J by 8 bases, with 29 bases between the two germline ends. CDR3 length: 17 residues. The CDR3 here is CASTRAAEARQKGGYTF. CDR3 sequence (DNA): TGTGCCAGCACGCGCGCCGCCGAGGCACGCCAAAAGGGGGGCTACACCTTC.

The CDR3 is CASSVDRGRTEAFF. CDR3 DNA sequence: TGTGCCAGCAGCGTAGACAGGGGTCGCACTGAAGCTTTCTTT. This chain connects TRBV6-1 to TRBJ1-1; 8 bases match TRBD1. With V trimmed by 6 bases and J by 4 bases, 7 bases remained unmatched. CDR1 is MNHNS, CDR2 SASEGT, per germline. The CDR3 contains 14 residues.

The V and J genes are TRBV7-9 and TRBJ2-5; TRBD2 agrees at 15 bases. Per germline, CDR1 SEHNR and CDR2 FQNEAQ (reference sequence). There are 18 residues in the CDR3. V was clipped by 2 bases and J by 5 bases; unmatched bases: 9. DNA for the CDR3: TGTGCCAGCAGCTTAAGGACTAGCGGGGGGGTTTTTCACGAGACCCAGTACTTC. This sequence encodes CASSLRTSGGVFHETQYF. The variable domain in full, with the rest retrieved from reference TRBV7-9 and TRBJ2-5, is DTGVSQNPRHKITKRGQNVTFRCDPISEHNRLYWYRQTLGQGPEFLTYFQNEAQLEKSRLLSDRFSAERPKGSFSTLEIQRTEQGDSAMYLCASSLRTSGGVFHETQYFGPGTRLLVL.

J is TRBJ1-3 and V is TRBV7-2, with D unresolved. V shed 1 base and J shed 1 base, with 11 bases lying between them. Germline loops: CDR1 SGHTA, CDR2 FQGNSA. The CDR3 sequence is 16 residues long. Here the CDR3 DNA reads TGTGCCAGCAGCTTAGTGCGGCAGTCATCTGGAAACACCATATATTTT. Its translation is CASSLVRQSSGNTIYF.

This sequence joins TRBV14 and TRBJ2-7; 7 nucleotides match TRBD1. The V segment lost 1 base and the J segment 1 base; nucleotides outside the gene matches: 10. The V gene's germline CDR1 is SGHDN and CDR2 FVKESK. The CDR3 covers 17 residues. CDR3 coding DNA: TGTGCCAGCAGCCAAGGGGACAGCCTGAACCCATCCTACGAGCAGTACTTC. Residues: CASSQGDSLNPSYEQYF.

This chain links TRBV28 with TRBJ2-7, with 15 nucleotides matching TRBD2. Germline V gives CDR1 MDHEN, CDR2 SYDVKM. The V segment lost 3 bases and the J segment 7 bases; nucleotides outside the gene matches: 7. The CDR3 runs to 16 residues. CDR3 nucleotide sequence: TGTGCCAGCAGTTTCCGGACTAGCGGGAGGGCGAGGGAGCAGTACTTC. Residues: CASSFRTSGRAREQYF.

The J gene is TRBJ1-5, the V gene TRBV6-1; tentative D call: TRBD1 (5 bases). In germline, CDR1 is MNHNS, CDR2 SASEGT. V was pared by 5 bases and J by 11 bases, with 16 bases between. The CDR3 covers 13 residues. CDR3 in amino acids: CASSSTGGWSQHF. CDR3 DNA: TGTGCCAGCAGTTCCACAGGCGGTTGGTCCCAGCATTTT.

The chain has TRBV2 and TRBJ2-3, with TRBD2 matching 10 bases. The CDR3 consists of 16 residues. V was pared by 3 bases and J by 3 bases, with 6 bases of the junction left unmatched. Germline CDR1 is SNHLY and CDR2 is FYNNEI. Here the CDR3 reads CASSEEAGGLTDTQYF. CDR3 bases: TGTGCCAGCAGTGAGGAAGCGGGGGGGCTAACAGATACGCAGTATTTT.

The chain's CDR3 is CASSEGGRDEQYF. The DNA of the CDR3 is TGCGCCAGCAGTGAAGGGGGTCGGGACGAGCAGTACTTC. The rearrangement joins TRBV10-1 to TRBJ2-7; possible D gene TRBD1, 6 bases. Germline CDR1 and CDR2: WNHNN and SYGVQD (reference sequence). This CDR3 is built from 13 residues. Trimming left V 3 bases short and J 5 bases short, with 11 bases between.

The chain has TRBV4-1 and TRBJ2-7, with 10 nucleotides matching TRBD1. The germline V gene encodes CDR1 MGHRA and CDR2 YSYEKL. The CDR3 spans 15 residues. The J segment lost 3 bases and the V segment lost 0 bases, leaving 2 bases of the junction unmatched. CDR3 region: CASSQDGTGVYEQYF. For the CDR3, the DNA is TGCGCCAGCAGCCAAGACGGGACAGGGGTCTACGAGCAGTACTTC.

There are a few counts of this clone. The chain links TRBV6-6 to TRBJ1-1; no definite D call. Trimming took 7 bases from V and 9 from J, leaving 15 bases between them. Germline V gene data show CDR1 as MNHNY and CDR2 as SVGAGI (reference sequence). CDR3 length: 12 residues. The CDR3 DNA reads TGTGCCAGCATCCTAAGGAGGGTACAAGCTTTCTTT. Translation: CASILRRVQAFF.

This clone was found once. The chain employs TRBV9 and TRBJ2-7; 13 bases are shared with TRBD2. Trimming cost V 0 bases and J 0 bases; bases outside gene matches: 9. Per the germline V gene, CDR1 is SGDLS and CDR2 is YYNGEE. The CDR3 spans 19 residues. Written as DNA, the CDR3 is TGTGCCAGCAGCGTAGAGGCAGGGTGGACTAGCGGGAGCTCCTACGAGCAGTACTTC. Protein: CASSVEAGWTSGSSYEQYF.

The J gene is TRBJ2-3, the V gene TRBV7-6; TRBD2 matches 14 bases. The CDR3 is 15 amino acids. Germline assignment: CDR1 SGHVS and CDR2 FNYEAQ. V lost 5 bases and J lost 10; bases outside the gene matches: 8. The CDR3: CASSPGTSGGRPQYF. CDR3 bases: TGTGCCAGCAGCCCGGGGACTAGCGGGGGCCGCCCGCAGTATTTT. Supplemented by reference TRBV7-6 and TRBJ2-3, the full variable domain reads GAGVSQSPRYKVTKRGQDVALRCDPISGHVSLYWYRQALGQGPEFLTYFNYEAQQDKSGLPNDRFSAERPEGSISTLTIQRTEQRDSAMYRCASSPGTSGGRPQYFGPGTRLTVL.